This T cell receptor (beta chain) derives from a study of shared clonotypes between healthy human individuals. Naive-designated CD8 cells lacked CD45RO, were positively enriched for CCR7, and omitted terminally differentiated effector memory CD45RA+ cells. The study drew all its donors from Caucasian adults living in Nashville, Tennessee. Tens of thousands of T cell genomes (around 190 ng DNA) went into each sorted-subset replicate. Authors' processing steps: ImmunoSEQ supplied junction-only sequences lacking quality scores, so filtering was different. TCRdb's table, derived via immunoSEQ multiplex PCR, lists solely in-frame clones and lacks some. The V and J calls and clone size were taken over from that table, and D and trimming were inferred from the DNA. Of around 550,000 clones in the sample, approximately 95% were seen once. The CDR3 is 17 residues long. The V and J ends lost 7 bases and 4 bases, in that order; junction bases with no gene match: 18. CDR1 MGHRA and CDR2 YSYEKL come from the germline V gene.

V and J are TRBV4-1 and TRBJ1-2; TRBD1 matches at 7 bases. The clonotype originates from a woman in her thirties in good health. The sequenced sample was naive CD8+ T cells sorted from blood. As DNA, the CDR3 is TGCGCCAGCACCCTAAGAGTGGGGCTACAGGGGACCTATGGCTACACCTTC. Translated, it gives CASTLRVGLQGTYGYTF.